The present T cell receptor (beta chain) was sequenced within a study of shared clonotypes between healthy human individuals (dated by TCRdb to about 2020). Notes on the research overall: The cohort comprised two women and three men aged 18 to 49 years. For each donor, three plates each were used for CD4 naive and CD4 memory, two plates were used for CD8 naive, and one plate was used for CD8 memory. To estimate repertoire size and how much clonotype sharing occurs between individuals, the study deeply sequenced the blood TCR repertoires of roughly 5 healthy adults. Libraries were prepared and TCR repertoires were sequenced by different laboratories using diverse techniques, in order to increase sequencing depth and limit assay-specific biases. Leukapheresis yielded between about 0.94 and 9.5 billion PBMCs per donor. The research as a whole found: Compared with non-shared clonotypes, the clonotypes found in all four sorted-subset donors had higher generation probabilities. Sampling was restricted to blood, and TCR repertoires in tissue are likely to differ from TCR repertoires in blood. Across a few donors, approximately 4.6% of naive CD4, around 3.3% of naive CD8, 2.3% of memory CD4, and about 0.44% of memory CD8 clonotypes were shared. Even with the large sequencing depth, rarefaction of the sorted-subset datasets indicated that sequencing was incomplete. Naive subsets generally had larger estimated clonotype richness than memory subsets did. Because the study included only a small number of donors, the genetic and exposure-history diversity represented was limited. Pairwise subsampling indicated that sequencing depth was expected to affect the degree of clonotype sharing among donors.

In regard to this clone: Its antigen has not been determined. The sample holds no much larger clone one base away, and base qualities are not on file.

Using the deep immunoSEQ assay, multiplex PCR amplified TCR CDR3 regions from genomic DNA. Extracted genomic DNA from each cell subset was distributed evenly across all wells of several immunoSEQ 96-well plates, and each plate was treated as a replicate. For sorted subsets, each replicate PCR was loaded with approximately 200 ng genomic DNA, equivalent to 25,000 to 30,000 T cell genomes. Purified libraries were quantified with a Qubit 3.0 fluorometer, sized on a Bioanalyzer 2100, and re-quantified with the KAPA Library Quantification kit. Each immunoSEQ 96-well plate was sequenced on its own single-read 150-cycle Illumina NextSeq 550 flow cell. Turning to the authors' computational methods: Because the immunoSEQ output included only junctional sequences and no quality scores, the filtering could not be the same as the filtering used for full-length reads. Sequences were annotated with PyIR, a Python wrapper for IgBLAST v1.9, and V/J genes and CDR3 were assigned using IMGT germline references. Reads were filtered out if the reads had weak V/J assignments (E-value above 1e-6), no CDR3, stop codons, out-of-frame junctions, or ambiguous translated residues. V3J clonotypes were defined as sequences sharing the same inferred V gene, J gene, and CDR3 amino acid sequence. Percentage overlap between repertoires was computed as shared unique clonotypes divided by the size of the smaller repertoire. Three approaches were used to assess repertoire richness: RTK rarefaction, the Chao1 estimator, and Recon v2.1 estimates of unobserved clonotypes. Generation probabilities were computed with OLGA for all TCRbeta clonotypes obtained by the gDNA method from a few donors. This is the immuneACCESS table as TCRdb keeps it, with only in-frame sequences that have V and J called. A part of the clones is gone; compared with another copy, unresolved V genes explain less than half, and the rest is unexplained. D and trimming were read from the DNA, whereas the V and J calls and clone size are those reported in that table. Counted in this sample were fewer than 1 million clones; roughly 96% of them appeared once. Less than 0.25% of the sample is in the top ten clones.

For the CD8 naive samples, CD45RO-negative cells were positively selected for CCR7, yielding a CD45RA+CCR7+ population from which TemRA cells were excluded. Healthy HIV-negative adults with no recently reported acute infections or vaccinations were included as donors. Every donor was a Caucasian adult living in Nashville, Tennessee, USA. Blood was obtained by leukapheresis, after which PBMCs were separated by Ficoll-Histopaque density gradient centrifugation and cryopreserved in liquid nitrogen vapor phase. Analytical flow cytometry was used to check the purity and quantity of each magnetically sorted T cell population. From each sorted fraction, genomic DNA was isolated and quantified by UV absorbance on a Nanodrop 2000c. Sequences SGHDT (CDR1) and YYEEEE (CDR2) are obtained from the germline V gene. The CDR3 holds 16 amino acids from the cysteine to the phenylalanine. Just the 48-base CDR3 DNA is kept, in frame starting at base 1. Trimming costs V 1 base and J 2 bases, and their ends lie 16 bases apart.

This receptor was obtained from a young man in good health. What was sequenced was naive CD8+ T cells sorted from blood. Sample cell subset or site, as interpreted from the label and publication: CD45RA+CCR7+. The V and J segments used are TRBV5-6 and TRBJ2-7; the D gene is perhaps TRBD2, on 6 matching bases. The CDR3 in this case is CASSLSQGLSTYEQYF. The sequenced DNA: TGTGCCAGCAGCTTGTCTCAGGGACTTTCAACCTACGAGCAGTACTTC.